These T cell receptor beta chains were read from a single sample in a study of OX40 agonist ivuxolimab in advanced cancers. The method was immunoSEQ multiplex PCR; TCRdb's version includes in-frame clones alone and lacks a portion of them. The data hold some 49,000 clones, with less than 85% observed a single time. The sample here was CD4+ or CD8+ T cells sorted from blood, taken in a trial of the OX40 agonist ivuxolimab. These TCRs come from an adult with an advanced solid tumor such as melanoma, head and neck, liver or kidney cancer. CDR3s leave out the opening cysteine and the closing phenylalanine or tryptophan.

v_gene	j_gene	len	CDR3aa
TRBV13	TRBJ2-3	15	ASSPGTQGGPTDTQY
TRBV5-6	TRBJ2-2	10	ASSPGAGELF
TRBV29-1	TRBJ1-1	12	SVVGIQGGAEAF
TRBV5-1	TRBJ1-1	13	ASSPGRTGNTEAF
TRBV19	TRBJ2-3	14	ASKGGGPERTDTQY
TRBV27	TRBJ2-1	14	ASSPTSGGADFEQF
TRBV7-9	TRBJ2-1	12	ASSSSGGYNEQF
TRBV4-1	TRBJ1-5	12	ASSLESLNQPQH
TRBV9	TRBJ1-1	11	ASSVGQRAEAF
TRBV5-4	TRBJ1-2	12	ASSRDRAGYGYT
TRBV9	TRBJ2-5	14	ASSVASQGAQETQY
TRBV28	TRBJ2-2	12	ASIPGGGTGELF
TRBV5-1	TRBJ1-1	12	ASSPGQGVTEAF
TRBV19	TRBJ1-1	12	ASSWANGGTEAF
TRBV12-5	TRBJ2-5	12	ASGLASLQETQY
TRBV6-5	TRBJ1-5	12	ASSYRQGNQPQH
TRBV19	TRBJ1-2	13	ASKGWTASNYGYT
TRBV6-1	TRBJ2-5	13	ASSEPAGGRETQY
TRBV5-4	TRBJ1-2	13	ASSSAGQGVYGYT
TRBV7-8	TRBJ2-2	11	ASSARGAGELF
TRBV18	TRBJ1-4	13	ASSPEMGYMVELF
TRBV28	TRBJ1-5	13	ASSRGRYSNQPQH
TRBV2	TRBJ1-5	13	ASSAAVVSNQPQH
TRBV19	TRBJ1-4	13	ASSFRDRLNEKLF
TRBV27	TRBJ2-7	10	ASSPSPYEQY
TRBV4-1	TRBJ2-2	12	ASSQAAGAGELF
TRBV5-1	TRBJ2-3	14	ASSLTQDRFADTQY
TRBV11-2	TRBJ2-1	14	ASSPRPPSSYNEQF
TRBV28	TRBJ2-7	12	ASSLVRGRWEQY